This T cell receptor beta chain was documented in a study of T cells in Graves' hyperthyroidism and ophthalmopathy. Regarding the study as a whole: Most thyroid clonotypes expanded above 0.001 were also detected in blood.

This clonotype was picked up a small number of times. Its antigen is not known. CDR3 length: 16 residues. Germline V CDR1 and CDR2: SGHRS, YFSETQ. Between the trimmed V and J ends, which lost 0 bases and 2 bases, there was a span of 9 bases. Amplification of TCR beta CDR3 regions was performed using RNA transcripts as template. TCR CDR3 regions were first amplified by RT-PCR with HTBI primers. TCRdb reprocessed the multiplex PCR reads with MiXCR, giving one entry per CDR3 protein. The data contain hundreds of thousands of distinct CDR3 sequences, around 15% of them seen just once; the ten biggest clones take up 13%. Exclusion followed for patients with uncontrolled infection, other autoimmune disease, pregnancy or lactation. Diagnosing involved the use of clinical symptoms, serum thyroxine and TRAb, thyroid ultrasound and orbital computed tomography. The authors took PBMCs from 10 ml fresh peripheral blood.

The TCR was taken from a man aged 18-30 years with Graves' ophthalmopathy. The chain combines TRBV5-1 with TRBJ1-6; D possibly corresponds to TRBD1 (5 bases). Sequenced input: blood. The CDR3 sequence: CASSLEGYAYNSPLHF. In DNA form, the CDR3 reads TGCGCCAGCAGCTTGGAGGGGTACGCCTATAATTCACCCCTCCACTTT.